Each of the 32 T cell receptor beta chains below was sequenced from the same sample in a study of T cell repertoires in cytomegalovirus infection. These receptors are not linked to any known antigen. TCRdb processed the reads anew with MiXCR; each CDR3 protein has one entry. The sample records approximately 990,000 distinct CDR3 sequences, about a third being singletons. The source material was cultured CD8+ T cells from PBMCs, sampled from culture after CMV antigen stimulation. The receptors originated from a human donor in good health (CMV status not recorded). Some clones in this sample may be carry-over from other donors' samples.

The chain recombines TRBV10-3 with TRBJ1-1; D gene uncertain. Trimming removed 4 bases from V and 7 bases from J, with 10 bases in between. The CDR3 totals 12 residues. In germline, CDR1 is ENHRY, CDR2 SYGVKD. This chain's CDR3 is CAISVAGDEAFF. CDR3 DNA sequence: TGTGCCATCAGTGTAGCAGGAGATGAAGCTTTCTTT.

On this clonotype: Compared with germline, one end of the junction differs, possibly owing to a read error. The CDR3 DNA reads TGTGCCTGCAGCCCTCGACGTAGTCATCAGCCCCAGCATTTT. The encoded protein is CACSPRRSHQPQHF. The chain recombines TRBV11-1 with TRBJ1-5; D unresolved. The CDR3 length is 14 residues. Germline V gene sequence: CDR1 SGHAT, CDR2 FQDESV (reference sequence). Supplemented by reference TRBV11-1 and TRBJ1-5, the full variable domain reads EAEVAQSPRYKITEKSQAVAFWCDPISGHATLYWYRQILGQGPELLVQFQDESVVDDSQLPKDRFSAERLKGVDSTLKIQPAELGDSAMYLCACSPRRSHQPQHFGDGTRLSIL.

This clonotype has just a few counts. The chain links TRBV5-4 to TRBJ2-3; 9 positions match TRBD2. The germline V gene has CDR1 SGHNT and CDR2 YYREEE (reference sequence). The CDR3 is 14 amino acids. The V segment lost 5 bases and the J segment 3 bases; nucleotides outside the gene matches: 4. The CDR3 region has the DNA TGTGCCAGCAGAAGCGGGGGGATGACAGATACGCAGTATTTT. This sequence encodes CASRSGGMTDTQYF.

This clonotype was counted at least ten times. The chain couples TRBV7-8 to TRBJ2-3, with 14 bases that match TRBD2. There are 16 residues in the CDR3. J lost 5 bases, V lost 2 bases, and 3 bases had no gene match. Germline V gene data show CDR1 as SGHVS and CDR2 as FQNEAQ. The CDR3 DNA reads as TGTGCCAGCAGCTTAAGACTAGCGGGGGGGCGAGATACGCAGTATTTT. Protein product: CASSLRLAGGRDTQYF.

The chain employs TRBV2 and TRBJ1-6, with a tentative D call TRBD1 (6 bases). V lost 3 bases and J 10 bases, leaving 19 bases between the germline ends. The CDR3 is 16 residues long. Germline CDR1 and CDR2: SNHLY and FYNNEI. The CDR3 coding sequence is TGTGCCAGCAGTGATTATTCGGGCAGGGGAAGCTCACCCCTCCACTTT. Translating gives CASSDYSGRGSSPLHF. Based on the CDR3 plus reference TRBV2 and TRBJ1-6, the full variable domain is EPEVTQTPSHQVTQMGQEVILRCVPISNHLYFYWYRQILGQKVEFLVSFYNNEISEKSEIFDDQFSVERPDGSNFTLKIRSTKLEDSAMYFCASSDYSGRGSSPLHFGNGTRLTVT.

In regard to this clonotype: A single base separates this from a much larger clone, so it may be a read error. CDR3 protein: CTSSLRGGTSTDTQYF. The CDR3 DNA sequence: TGCACCAGCAGCCTGCGCGGGGGTACTAGCACAGATACGCAGTATTTT. The gene calls are TRBV4-1 and TRBJ2-3, with 7 bases identical to TRBD2. CDR3 length: 16 amino acids. Germline CDR1 is MGHRA and CDR2 is YSYEKL.

This clonotype was observed a handful of times. The V call is TRBV6-2 or TRBV6-3, the J call TRBJ2-1; no reliable D call. The CDR3 loop spans 16 amino acids. Trimming took 2 bases from V and 4 from J, leaving 15 bases between them. The germline CDR1 and CDR2 sequences are MNHEY and SVGEGT. CDR3: CASSYPTQTTYNEQFF. CDR3 nucleotides: TGTGCCAGCAGTTACCCGACCCAGACCACTTACAATGAGCAGTTCTTC.

At least ten counts were recorded for this clonotype. This rearrangement joins TRBV7-6 to TRBJ2-3; 8 nucleotides match TRBD1. Germline CDR1 SGHVS, CDR2 FNYEAQ. V gave up 4 bases and J gave up 5 bases; unmatched junction bases: 8. The CDR3 spans 15 residues. The CDR3 bases are TGTGCCAGCAGCTCAGACAGGGGTTTGAAAGATACGCAGTATTTT. It specifies CASSSDRGLKDTQYF.

The chain carries TRBV25-1 and TRBJ1-2; maybe TRBD1 (6 bases). The germline V gene encodes CDR1 MGHDK and CDR2 SYGVNS. V lost 3 bases to trimming and J lost 8 bases, with 16 bases between them. The CDR3 runs 14 residues. Written as DNA, the CDR3 is TGTGCCAGCAGTGATCGACGGGGGGGCGAAGGCTACACCTTC. It is translated as CASSDRRGGEGYTF.

A few counts support this clonotype. Relative to the germline gene, one junction end is altered; a read error may explain this. The chain joins TRBV2 to TRBJ1-2; D is uncertain. CDR1 and CDR2 from the germline V gene are SNHLY and FYNNEI. The CDR3 has 13 amino acids. The CDR3 loop is CASPNQLFYGYTF. The CDR3 nucleotides are TGTGCCAGCCCGAACCAGCTATTCTATGGCTACACTTTC. Full variable domain (outside the CDR3, taken from reference TRBV2 and TRBJ1-2): EPEVTQTPSHQVTQMGQEVILRCVPISNHLYFYWYRQILGQKVEFLVSFYNNEISEKSEIFDDQFSVERPDGSNFTLKIRSTKLEDSAMYFCASPNQLFYGYTFGSGTRLTVV.

In this sample, this clonotype turned up a few times. The chain combines TRBV10-2 with TRBJ2-7; 9 bases align to TRBD2. CDR3 length equals 17 residues. CDR1 and CDR2 from the germline V gene are WSHSY and SAAADI. J was trimmed by 6 bases and V by 8 bases; bases with no gene match: 20. In DNA form, the CDR3 reads TGCGCCAGCGGTGGTACTAGCGGGTCAACTCCTCTCGGCGAGCAGTACTTC. This translates into CASGGTSGSTPLGEQYF.

Details on this clonotype: A much larger clone lies one base from this, so it may be a read error. The chain links TRBV27 to TRBJ1-1, with D possibly TRBD1 on 6 matching bases. The CDR3 length is 13 residues. Germline V lookup: CDR1 MNHEY, CDR2 SMNVEV (reference sequence). V shed 6 bases and J shed 3 bases, with 11 bases lying between them. The CDR3 spells CASRAQGYTEAFF. The CDR3 coding sequence is TGTGCCAGCAGAGCACAGGGTTACACTGAAGCTTTCTTT.

This clonotype was seen more than once but under ten times. The rearrangement uses TRBV14 and TRBJ2-5; no definite D call. The CDR3 is 14 amino acids. The V gene lost 1 base and the J gene lost 3 bases, with 9 bases spanning the gap. Per germline, CDR1 SGHDN and CDR2 FVKESK. CDR3 sequence: CASSQGGLEETQYF. DNA for the CDR3: TGTGCCAGCAGCCAAGGGGGATTGGAAGAGACCCAGTACTTC.

This clonotype was seen repeatedly, ten times or more. The chain has TRBV6-2 or TRBV6-3 and TRBJ1-1; 9 bases are a match to TRBD1. The junction had 0 bases not matched to a gene; V was cut back by 6 bases and J by 1 base. Germline V gene lookup returns CDR1 MNHEY and CDR2 SVGEGT. There are 13 residues in the CDR3. The CDR3 is CASRDRGNTEAFF. The CDR3 DNA is TGTGCCAGCAGGGACAGGGGGAACACTGAAGCTTTCTTT.

V is TRBV24-1 and J is TRBJ2-3; D gene ambiguous. CDR3 length: 15 amino acids. The V end was cut by 2 bases, the J end by 4 bases, with 12 bases between. Germline CDR1 KGHDR, CDR2 SFDVKD. Written as DNA, the CDR3 is TGTGCCACCAGTGATTCTGGGATTCGCCCAGATACGCAGTATTTT. Protein product: CATSDSGIRPDTQYF.

The chain carries TRBV14 and TRBJ1-2; D remains unclear. Per germline, CDR1 SGHDN and CDR2 FVKESK. Trimming shortened V by 4 bases and J by 6 bases, and 12 bases separated the two germline ends. The CDR3 consists of 13 residues. CDR3 sequence reads: CASSPLRFDGYTF. CDR3 DNA sequence: TGTGCCAGCAGCCCTTTGAGGTTTGATGGCTACACCTTC.

This clonotype was observed a few times. This chain joins TRBV28 and TRBJ1-5, with D possibly TRBD1 on 6 matching bases. The CDR3 runs to 15 residues. Germline values: CDR1 MDHEN, CDR2 SYDVKM. Between the trimmed V and J ends, which lost 4 bases and 0 bases, there was a span of 10 bases. This chain's CDR3 is CASSSGQHSNQPQHF. CDR3 nucleotides: TGTGCCAGCAGTTCCGGACAGCATAGCAATCAGCCCCAGCATTTT. The variable domain in full, with the rest retrieved from reference TRBV28 and TRBJ1-5, is DVKVTQSSRYLVKRTGEKVFLECVQDMDHENMFWYRQDPGLGLRLIYFSYDVKMKEKGDIPEGYSVSREKKERFSLILESASTNQTSMYLCASSSGQHSNQPQHFGDGTRLSIL.

Only a few counts were recorded for this clonotype. One junction end does not reproduce the germline sequence, and a read error may be involved. The J gene is TRBJ1-2, the V gene TRBV20-1, with D uncertain. Germline loops: CDR1 DFQATT, CDR2 SNEGSKA (reference sequence). The CDR3 loop spans 12 amino acids. CDR3 in amino acids: CSPRRAQRPYTF. The CDR3 DNA reads as TGCAGTCCTAGAAGGGCGCAGAGACCCTACACCTTC.

This clonotype has a count of ten or more. The chain carries TRBV6-2 or TRBV6-3 and TRBJ2-1; weak D call: TRBD2 (5 bases). The germline CDR1 and CDR2 sequences are MNHEY and SVGEGT. The CDR3 is 12 amino acids. With 9 bases removed from V and 4 bases from J, the gap between germline ends came to 10 bases. The chain's CDR3 is CASTPGYNEQFF. DNA of the CDR3: TGTGCCAGTACCCCGGGGTACAATGAGCAGTTCTTC.

This clonotype was detected a few times. The rearrangement links TRBV29-1 to TRBJ2-1, with D possibly being TRBD2 (5 bases). Germline V gene data show CDR1 as SQVTM and CDR2 as ANQGSEA. The CDR3 consists of 12 residues. V was cut by 3 bases and J by 10 bases, with 13 bases left in between. Here the CDR3 reads CSVEIGVGEQFF. The CDR3 DNA reads TGCAGCGTTGAGATCGGGGTTGGGGAGCAGTTCTTC.

This rearrangement joins TRBV10-3 to TRBJ1-2; D perhaps matches TRBD1 (5 bases). The germline V gene encodes CDR1 ENHRY and CDR2 SYGVKD. The CDR3 runs to 16 residues. Trimming shortened V by 0 bases and J by 7 bases, and 18 bases separated the two germline ends. CDR3 sequence: CAISESGGIPSLGYTF. CDR3 DNA: TGTGCCATCAGTGAGTCCGGGGGGATCCCCTCTCTTGGCTACACCTTC.

A few counts support this clonotype. A clone one base away is much larger, so this may be a read error. The chain joins TRBV7-6 to TRBJ2-5; 10 bases align to TRBD1. V lost 4 bases to trimming and J lost 2 bases; unmatched junction nucleotides: 4. The CDR3 spans 15 residues. Germline assignment: CDR1 SGHVS and CDR2 FNYEAQ. This CDR3 is CASSYRDRGQETQYF. As DNA, the CDR3 is TGTGCCAGCAGCTACCGGGACAGGGGACAAGAGACCCAGTACTTC.

The J gene is TRBJ2-7, the V gene TRBV9; no clear D. The CDR3 is 16 amino acids. CDR1 and CDR2 (germline): SGDLS, YYNGEE. Trimming cost V 4 bases and J 3 bases, with 20 bases left between them. In DNA form, the CDR3 reads TGTGCCAGCAGCTCCGGGTCCGGCACCCCGGGCTACGAGCAGTACTTC. Translation: CASSSGSGTPGYEQYF. The full variable domain, completed using reference TRBV9 and TRBJ2-7, is DSGVTQTPKHLITATGQRVTLRCSPRSGDLSVYWYQQSLDQGLQFLIQYYNGEERAKGNILERFSAQQFPDLHSELNLSSLELGDSALYFCASSSGSGTPGYEQYFGPGTRLTVT.

The chain employs TRBV12-3 or TRBV12-4 and TRBJ1-6, with 8 bases lining up with TRBD1. Unmatched junction bases numbered 5, after V lost 6 bases and J lost 7 bases. The length of the CDR3 is 14 residues. The CDR3 DNA reads TGTGCCAGCAGCCAGGGGGCAGAGAATTCACCCCTCCACTTT. Translating it yields CASSQGAENSPLHF.

The V and J genes are TRBV4-1 and TRBJ1-4; TRBD1 is a possible D gene (5 bases). This CDR3 region has 15 residues. The V gene lost 0 bases and the J gene lost 1 base, with 6 bases spanning the gap. The germline CDR1 and CDR2 sequences are MGHRA and YSYEKL. The CDR3 protein is CASSQDRGTNEKLFF. The CDR3 DNA reads as TGCGCCAGCAGCCAAGATAGGGGAACTAATGAAAAACTGTTTTTT.

This rearrangement joins TRBV6-6 to TRBJ1-5, with 7 positions matching TRBD1. Losses at the gene ends were 2 bases for V and 3 bases for J; bases not matched to a gene: 10. This CDR3 has 17 residues. The germline V gene encodes CDR1 MNHNY and CDR2 SVGAGI (reference sequence). The CDR3 DNA is TGTGCCAGCAGTTACAGCGCCTGGGACAGCCTCAATCAGCCCCAGCATTTT. Its translation: CASSYSAWDSLNQPQHF.

This clonotype has a count of ten or more. The gene calls are TRBV7-9 and TRBJ2-7, with D possibly being TRBD1 or TRBD2 (5 bases each). The germline V gene encodes CDR1 SEHNR and CDR2 FQNEAQ (reference sequence). V was cut by 4 bases and J by 5 bases, with 21 bases left in between. CDR3 length equals 16 residues. The CDR3 protein is CASSSSLRDGSDEQYV. In DNA form, the CDR3 reads TGTGCCAGCAGCTCATCCTTGAGGGACGGCAGCGACGAGCAGTACGTC.

This chain links TRBV7-9 with TRBJ1-1; perhaps TRBD1 as D (5 bases). Germline V lookup: CDR1 SEHNR, CDR2 FQNEAQ (reference sequence). V dropped 1 base and J dropped 3 bases, with 15 bases sitting between them. The CDR3 sequence is 16 residues long. CDR3 sequence (DNA): TGTGCCAGCAGCTTAGAGGGGCGCAACCGGGACACTGAAGCTTTCTTT. Its translation: CASSLEGRNRDTEAFF.

This clonotype was counted a few times. The gene calls are TRBV7-6 and TRBJ1-1; 7 bases are a match to TRBD1. Trimming cost V 6 bases and J 9 bases; bases outside gene matches: 4. The CDR3 length is 11 residues. Germline V gene data show CDR1 as SGHVS and CDR2 as FNYEAQ. CDR3 amino acids: CASSPRGQAFF. As DNA, the CDR3 is TGTGCCAGCAGTCCTAGGGGGCAAGCTTTCTTT.

The V and J genes are TRBV5-1 and TRBJ1-6; the D gene is possibly TRBD1 (5 bases). The germline V gene encodes CDR1 SGHRS and CDR2 YFSETQ. The CDR3 length is 15 residues. V lost 1 base, J lost 4 bases, and 9 bases lay in between. The CDR3 reads CASSLSGAYNSPLHF. CDR3 nucleotides: TGCGCCAGCAGCTTGTCCGGGGCGTATAATTCACCCCTCCACTTT.

This clonotype was found a few times. The chain employs TRBV10-3 and TRBJ1-1; D is uncertain. The germline CDR1 and CDR2 sequences are ENHRY and SYGVKD. This CDR3 spans 14 amino acids. With 2 bases removed from V and 0 bases from J, the gap between germline ends came to 7 bases. CDR3: CAISEASMNTEAFF. The CDR3 nucleotides read TGTGCCATCAGTGAGGCCTCCATGAACACTGAAGCTTTCTTT.

The chain uses TRBV12-3 or TRBV12-4 and TRBJ1-2, with TRBD1 as a possible D gene (5 bases). This CDR3 is built from 14 residues. Trimming removed 7 bases from V and 1 base from J, with 13 bases in between. The CDR3, as DNA: TGTGCCAGCACCCTGGGACTTTATAACTATGGCTACACCTTC. Its protein product is CASTLGLYNYGYTF.